This entry lists 25 T cell receptor beta chains sequenced from one sample in a study of blood T cell repertoires in COVID-19. Profiled with immunoSEQ multiplex PCR; TCRdb holds only in-frame clones, not every one. The sample has about 170,000 clones, 85% to 90% seen once. The sequenced material came from peripheral blood. The source is a woman of 80 years or more in a cohort sampled during active or convalescent COVID-19.

V gene TRBV19 combines with J gene TRBJ2-2; 8 bases map to TRBD1. This CDR3 comprises 14 residues. CDR1 LNHDA and CDR2 SQIVND come from the germline V gene (reference sequence). V shed 6 bases, J shed 5 bases, and the junction held 5 bases outside the gene matches. CDR3 sequence (DNA): TGTGCCAGTAGCAGACAGGGGTGGACCGGGGAGCTGTTTTTT. This encodes CASSRQGWTGELFF.

The chain's CDR3 is CASSPRGTGHSPLHF. In DNA, the CDR3 is TGTGCCAGCTCACCACGCGGGACAGGGCATTCACCCCTCCACTTT. The rearrangement joins TRBV18 to TRBJ1-6; 9 bases fit TRBD1. The length of the CDR3 is 15 residues. Germline V lookup: CDR1 KGHSH, CDR2 LQKENI. The J segment lost 8 bases and the V segment lost 1 base, leaving 3 bases of the junction unmatched.

The gene calls are TRBV6-5 and TRBJ2-5; the match to TRBD2 covers 14 bases. The CDR3 consists of 14 residues. The trim removed 6 bases at V and 6 bases at J, leaving 3 bases unmatched. Germline CDR1 and CDR2: MNHEY and SVGAGI. DNA for the CDR3: TGTGCCAGCAGCCGGACTAGCGGGGGGAAGACCCAGTACTTC. Its translation: CASSRTSGGKTQYF.

In this sample, this clone turned up a few times. The chain joins TRBV7-2 to TRBJ2-7, with TRBD1 matching over 8 bases. This CDR3 contains 15 residues. V lost 3 bases and J lost 5; bases outside the gene matches: 9. Germline values: CDR1 SGHTA, CDR2 FQGNSA. CDR3 DNA sequence: TGTGCCAGCAGCTTGGCCGACAGGGGAGTTAACGAGCAGTACTTC. It yields the protein CASSLADRGVNEQYF.

The rearrangement uses TRBV10-3 and TRBJ1-1; D unresolved. Germline V gene data show CDR1 as ENHRY and CDR2 as SYGVKD. There are 12 residues in the CDR3. Trimming left V 11 bases short and J 1 base short, with 11 bases between. The CDR3 loop reads CAVKRQNTEAFF. The CDR3 DNA follows: TGTGCCGTAAAAAGACAGAACACTGAAGCTTTCTTT.

This chain uses TRBV30 with TRBJ1-1, with TRBD1 matching over 8 bases. CDR3 length equals 16 residues. The V segment lost 5 bases and the J segment 0 bases; nucleotides outside the gene matches: 11. CDR1 is GTSNPN, CDR2 SVGIG, per germline (reference sequence). Here the CDR3 reads CAWAPGQGFLNTEAFF. The CDR3 DNA reads as TGTGCCTGGGCCCCTGGACAGGGATTCTTGAACACTGAAGCTTTCTTT.

The chain carries TRBV5-4 and TRBJ2-6; 7 bases fit TRBD1. The ends lost 4 bases at V and 6 bases at J; junction bases unmatched: 13. This CDR3 has 17 residues. The germline V gene has CDR1 SGHNT and CDR2 YYREEE (reference sequence). The CDR3 DNA is TGTGCCAGCAGCGCGGCGAACAGGGGCCGGGAGGCCAACGTCCTGACTTTC. Translation gives CASSAANRGREANVLTF.

The chain uses TRBV10-3 and TRBJ1-1; 7 bases fit TRBD1. CDR3 size: 12 residues. With V trimmed by 9 bases and J by 1 base, 2 bases remained unmatched. Germline V gives CDR1 ENHRY, CDR2 SYGVKD. The CDR3 loop reads CAIRQGNTEAFF. CDR3 nucleotides: TGTGCCATTCGACAGGGGAACACTGAAGCTTTCTTT.

The chain employs TRBV24-1 and TRBJ2-1, with 9 positions matching TRBD1. This CDR3 has 16 residues. CDR1 is KGHDR, CDR2 SFDVKD, per germline. The V gene end was trimmed by 3 bases and the J gene end by 5 bases; junction bases not matched to a gene: 7. For the CDR3, the DNA is TGTGCCACCAGTGATGTCGGACAGGGGTCCCACAATGAGCAGTTCTTC. Translated: CATSDVGQGSHNEQFF.

V usage is TRBV25-1 and J usage is TRBJ1-2, with D uncertain. This CDR3 has 13 residues. Trimming removed 4 bases at V and 6 bases at J, with 12 bases between. Germline V lookup: CDR1 MGHDK, CDR2 SYGVNS. The CDR3 nucleotides are TGTGCCAGCAGTGTCCTTTTACGAGATGGCTACACCTTC. It is translated as CASSVLLRDGYTF.

The gene calls are TRBV6-4 and TRBJ2-3, with a possible D match to TRBD2 (5 bases). CDR1 and CDR2 (germline): MRHNA, SNTAGT. CDR3 size: 13 residues. With 2 bases removed from V and 3 bases from J, the gap between germline ends came to 6 bases. Here the CDR3 reads CASSDEGTDTQYF. The DNA for the CDR3 is TGTGCCAGCAGTGACGAGGGAACAGATACGCAGTATTTT.

This clone was counted once. This chain joins TRBV24-1 and TRBJ2-2; D remains ambiguous. The CDR3 is made up of 20 amino acids. Germline loops: CDR1 KGHDR, CDR2 SFDVKD. Deletions cut 5 bases from V and 0 bases from J, with 24 bases between. The CDR3 coding sequence is TGTGCCACCAGTGCCGCGACTGACCTTATAAGCCTTTCGAACACCGGGGAGCTGTTTTTT. Its translation: CATSAATDLISLSNTGELFF.

The CDR3 region has the DNA TGTGCCATCAGTGAGGCACCGGGACAGGGGTTTTCGGACACTGAAGCTTTCTTT. This sequence encodes CAISEAPGQGFSDTEAFF. This rearrangement joins TRBV10-3 to TRBJ1-1, with 10 bases identical to TRBD1. CDR1 and CDR2 from the germline V gene are ENHRY and SYGVKD. V lost 2 bases, J lost 3 bases, and 12 bases stayed unmatched. The CDR3 spans 18 residues.

The chain joins TRBV5-1 to TRBJ1-2; D is possibly TRBD1 (5 bases). The ends were cut back, 5 bases at V and 2 bases at J, with 13 bases in the middle. The CDR3 is made up of 14 amino acids. Germline V gene sequence: CDR1 SGHRS, CDR2 YFSETQ. The CDR3 bases are TGCGCCAGCAGACGGGACTGGGGGAACTATGGCTACACCTTC. Its translation: CASRRDWGNYGYTF.

The rearrangement links TRBV11-2 to TRBJ2-7, with D possibly being TRBD1 (6 bases). Germline V CDR1 and CDR2: SGHAT, FQNNGV. The CDR3 covers 13 residues. V was cut by 1 base and J by 6 bases, with 10 bases left in between. CDR3 protein: CASSLGPGVEQYF. In nucleotides, the CDR3 is TGTGCCAGCAGCTTAGGTCCAGGGGTCGAGCAGTACTTC.

This sequence joins TRBV7-9 and TRBJ1-3; the D gene is possibly TRBD1 (5 bases). Looked up from germline, CDR1 is SEHNR and CDR2 is FQNEAQ (reference sequence). The CDR3 consists of 16 residues. Deletions cut 7 bases from V and 0 bases from J, with 16 bases between. CDR3 DNA: TGTGCCAGCACAAGCACGGCAGGGCGCTCTGGAAACACCATATATTTT. It yields the protein CASTSTAGRSGNTIYF.

V usage is TRBV4-1 and J usage is TRBJ2-1; 11 bases agree with TRBD2. CDR1 and CDR2 from the germline V gene are MGHRA and YSYEKL. Trimming took 4 bases from V and 7 from J; bases not matched to a gene: 9. CDR3 length: 16 residues. CDR3 in DNA: TGCGCCAGCAGCCCCCATTTAACTAGCGGGAGTAATGAGCAGTTCTTC. Translated: CASSPHLTSGSNEQFF.

This clone was detected a few times. The V gene is TRBV10-3, the J gene TRBJ2-3, with D possibly TRBD2 on 5 matching bases. Trimming removed 5 bases from V and 2 bases from J, with 11 bases in between. Germline V gives CDR1 ENHRY, CDR2 SYGVKD. The CDR3 covers 14 residues. The CDR3 DNA reads TGTGCCATCAGTCCGTATAGCGACACAGATACGCAGTATTTT. Translation: CAISPYSDTDTQYF.

This chain joins TRBV9 and TRBJ2-3; maybe TRBD1 (6 bases). V was cut by 2 bases and J by 2 bases, with 15 bases left in between. The CDR3 is 16 residues long. The germline V gene has CDR1 SGDLS and CDR2 YYNGEE. This CDR3 reads CASSVGTRTVTDTQYF. In DNA, the CDR3 is TGTGCCAGCAGCGTCGGGACAAGAACGGTCACAGATACGCAGTATTTT. Combining the CDR3 with reference TRBV9 and TRBJ2-3 gives the whole variable domain DSGVTQTPKHLITATGQRVTLRCSPRSGDLSVYWYQQSLDQGLQFLIQYYNGEERAKGNILERFSAQQFPDLHSELNLSSLELGDSALYFCASSVGTRTVTDTQYFGPGTRLTVL.

The chain is built from TRBV5-1 and TRBJ1-3, with 8 bases lining up with TRBD1. The germline CDR1 and CDR2 sequences are SGHRS and YFSETQ. The J segment lost 1 base and the V segment lost 4 bases, leaving 10 bases of the junction unmatched. CDR3 size: 17 residues. The CDR3, as DNA: TGCGCCAGCAGCCTGGGGGGGACAGGTCGATCTGGAAACACCATATATTTT. It is translated as CASSLGGTGRSGNTIYF.

This chain joins TRBV5-8 and TRBJ1-5; a possible D gene is TRBD1 (6 bases). V lost 4 bases and J 11 bases, leaving 19 bases between the germline ends. From germline, CDR1 is SGHTS and CDR2 YDEGEE. The CDR3 loop spans 14 amino acids. CDR3 nucleotide sequence: TGTGCCAGCAGCCAACAGGGTTTGGGATGGGCCCAGCATTTT. It yields the protein CASSQQGLGWAQHF. The variable domain in full, with the rest retrieved from reference TRBV5-8 and TRBJ1-5, is EAGVTQSPTHLIKTRGQQATLRCSPISGHTSVYWYQQALGLGLQFLLWYDEGEERNRGNFPPRFSGRQFPNYSSELNVNALELEDSALYLCASSQQGLGWAQHFGDGTRLSIL.

J is TRBJ2-2 and V is TRBV15, with D possibly matching TRBD1 (6 bases). The CDR3 sequence is 17 residues long. Germline V gives CDR1 LNHNV, CDR2 YYDKDF (reference sequence). Between the trimmed V and J ends, which lost 4 bases and 1 base, there was a span of 16 bases. The CDR3 region is CATSTPRWGRNTGELFF. The CDR3, as DNA: TGTGCCACCAGCACTCCTCGGTGGGGGCGGAACACCGGGGAGCTGTTTTTT.

This clone was seen only a few times. The chain uses TRBV5-4 and TRBJ2-7; 9 nucleotides line up with TRBD1. The CDR3 is made up of 15 amino acids. V lost 2 bases to trimming and J lost 5 bases; unmatched junction nucleotides: 8. The germline gives CDR1 SGHNT, CDR2 YYREEE (reference sequence). For the CDR3, the DNA is TGTGCCAGCAGCTTCGAGGGGACAGGGTACAACGAGCAGTACTTC. Translation gives CASSFEGTGYNEQYF.

The chain combines TRBV11-2 with TRBJ1-1; 8 nucleotides match TRBD1. Germline assignment: CDR1 SGHAT and CDR2 FQNNGV. The CDR3 is made up of 16 amino acids. V gave up 5 bases and J gave up 3 bases; unmatched junction bases: 11. DNA of the CDR3: TGTGCCAGCAGCCAGGTGGGGGGCAGGGGGCACACTGAAGCTTTCTTT. Its translation is CASSQVGGRGHTEAFF. Using reference TRBV11-2 and TRBJ1-1 for the parts outside the CDR3, the full variable domain is EAGVAQSPRYKIIEKRQSVAFWCNPISGHATLYWYQQILGQGPKLLIQFQNNGVVDDSQLPKDRFSAERLKGVDSTLKIQPAKLEDSAVYLCASSQVGGRGHTEAFFGQGTRLTVV.

The rearrangement joins TRBV12-3 or TRBV12-4 to TRBJ1-1, with D unclear. This CDR3 comprises 10 residues. Trimming pared 3 bases from V and 10 bases from J, leaving 6 bases between. The chain's CDR3 is CASSLRPAFF. CDR3 coding DNA: TGTGCCAGCAGTTTGAGGCCAGCTTTCTTT.